The next 17 T cell receptor beta chains were all read from a single sample in a study of blood T cell repertoires in COVID-19 (dated by TCRdb to 2020 to 2021). Libraries were built with the immunoSEQ multiplex PCR assay. TCRdb carries this immuneACCESS record with in-frame sequences only. Its versions omit some clonotypes, under half of them owing to an unresolved V gene in the studies checked, with the rest unexplained. This sample comprises about 190,000 clones, less than 80% of them detected only once. The top ten clones comprise around an eighth of the sample. The sample comprised peripheral blood. These receptors all stem from a woman aged 50 to 60 with acute or convalescent COVID-19.

This clone was seen once. The chain uses TRBV5-6 and TRBJ2-5; D unclear. Germline V gene sequence: CDR1 SGHDT, CDR2 YYEEEE. The CDR3 has 15 residues. V was trimmed by 3 bases and J by 5 bases, leaving 17 bases between them. In DNA form, the CDR3 reads TGTGCCAGCAGCTCCTCCACGATTATACGGGAGACCCAGTACTTC. It specifies CASSSSTIIRETQYF.

The chain links TRBV28 to TRBJ2-1, with TRBD1 matching over 12 bases. This CDR3 is built from 15 residues. Germline V gene lookup returns CDR1 MDHEN and CDR2 SYDVKM. V lost 2 bases, J lost 8 bases, and 4 bases stayed unmatched. The DNA of the CDR3 is TGTGCCAGCAGTTTACCCGGGACAGGGGGCTATGAGCAGTTCTTC. Protein sequence: CASSLPGTGGYEQFF.

Turning to this clone: Other DNA sequences in the same sample also yield this CDR3. The genes are TRBV6-6 and TRBJ1-5, with unresolved D. V was trimmed by 0 bases and J by 7 bases, leaving 4 bases between them. The CDR3 has 12 residues. Germline CDR1 is MNHNY and CDR2 is SVGAGI (reference sequence). The DNA for the CDR3 is TGTGCCAGCAGTTACTCCTCCCAGCCCCAGCATTTT. Protein product: CASSYSSQPQHF.

The chain has TRBV7-2 and TRBJ2-1; 10 bases map to TRBD2. Per germline, CDR1 SGHTA and CDR2 FQGNSA. CDR3 length: 16 amino acids. J lost 3 bases, V lost 4 bases, and 6 bases had no gene match. CDR3 sequence reads: CASSSAGTSVYNEQFF. The CDR3 DNA is TGTGCCAGCAGCTCCGCCGGGACTAGCGTCTACAATGAGCAGTTCTTC.

This clone was picked up a small number of times. The gene calls are TRBV7-2 and TRBJ1-1; TRBD1 matches 7 bases. The CDR3 is made up of 15 amino acids. The junction had 7 bases not matched to a gene; V was cut back by 5 bases and J by 1 base. CDR1 and CDR2 from the germline V gene are SGHTA and FQGNSA. DNA for the CDR3: TGTGCCAGCAGCCCCAGGTCAGGGGGGAACACTGAAGCTTTCTTT. Amino acids: CASSPRSGGNTEAFF.

Only one count was recorded for this clone. This sequence joins TRBV7-9 and TRBJ2-7; 7 bases map to TRBD2. CDR1 is SEHNR and CDR2 is FQNEAQ in the germline V gene (reference sequence). The CDR3 is 12 amino acids. J lost 6 bases, V lost 4 bases, and 3 bases had no gene match. The CDR3 nucleotides are TGTGCCAGCAGCTCGGGGGGTTCCGAGCAGTACTTC. It translates to CASSSGGSEQYF. The entire variable domain, with the rest obtained from reference TRBV7-9 and TRBJ2-7, is as follows: DTGVSQNPRHKITKRGQNVTFRCDPISEHNRLYWYRQTLGQGPEFLTYFQNEAQLEKSRLLSDRFSAERPKGSFSTLEIQRTEQGDSAMYLCASSSGGSEQYFGPGTRLTVT.

This chain links TRBV25-1 with TRBJ2-3; no reliable D call. Germline assignment: CDR1 MGHDK and CDR2 SYGVNS. This CDR3 is built from 13 residues. The V end was cut by 2 bases, the J end by 4 bases, with 7 bases between. CDR3: CASSEPLPDTQYF. The CDR3 nucleotides read TGTGCCAGCAGTGAACCACTGCCAGATACGCAGTATTTT.

This rearrangement joins TRBV18 to TRBJ2-1; 10 bases are shared with TRBD2. Germline V gene lookup returns CDR1 KGHSH and CDR2 LQKENI. There are 15 residues in the CDR3. V gave up 3 bases and J gave up 3 bases; unmatched junction bases: 2. As DNA, the CDR3 is TGTGCCAGCTCACCGGGACTAGCGTTCTACAATGAGCAGTTCTTC. Amino acid sequence: CASSPGLAFYNEQFF.

This chain connects TRBV6-5 to TRBJ1-2, with 8 bases that match TRBD1. Germline CDR1 reads MNHEY; CDR2 reads SVGAGI. The V segment lost 5 bases and the J segment 4 bases; nucleotides outside the gene matches: 6. The CDR3 extends over 14 amino acids. Here the CDR3 DNA reads TGTGCCAGCAGTAAACAGGGGGTCAGCTATGGCTACACCTTC. This codes for CASSKQGVSYGYTF.

This clone was counted a few times. The rearrangement joins TRBV20-1 to TRBJ1-1; no definite D call. Germline V CDR1 and CDR2: DFQATT, SNEGSKA (reference sequence). There are 15 residues in the CDR3. V was pared by 6 bases and J by 0 bases, with 17 bases between. Here the CDR3 reads CSASGGPVMNTEAFF. The DNA for the CDR3 is TGCAGTGCGAGTGGAGGGCCTGTAATGAACACTGAAGCTTTCTTT.

This chain links TRBV5-4 with TRBJ1-3, with D perhaps matching TRBD1 (5 bases). V was clipped by 0 bases and J by 0 bases, with 10 bases between them. From germline, CDR1 is SGHNT and CDR2 YYREEE (reference sequence). The CDR3 sequence is 16 residues long. CDR3 loop: CASSLEGTPSGNTIYF. DNA for the CDR3: TGTGCCAGCAGCTTGGAAGGGACTCCCTCTGGAAACACCATATATTTT. The whole variable domain, filled in from reference TRBV5-4 and TRBJ1-3, reads ETGVTQSPTHLIKTRGQQVTLRCSSQSGHNTVSWYQQALGQGPQFIFQYYREEENGRGNFPPRFSGLQFPNYSSELNVNALELDDSALYLCASSLEGTPSGNTIYFGEGSWLTVV.

The CDR3, as DNA: TGTGCCAGCAGCTTAGGGGCTAGCGGGGAAGAGACCCAGTACTTC. Translating it yields CASSLGASGEETQYF. The genes are TRBV11-3 and TRBJ2-5; 9 nucleotides agree with TRBD2. With V trimmed by 1 base and J by 3 bases, 3 bases remained unmatched. The CDR3 length is 15 residues. CDR1 SGHNT and CDR2 YENEEA come from the germline V gene.

CDR3 coding DNA: TGCGCCAGCAGCCAGGGCCGGGAGCTCGGCTACACCTTC. Its translation: CASSQGRELGYTF. The gene calls are TRBV4-1 and TRBJ1-2; D is uncertain. The length of the CDR3 is 13 residues. Germline V CDR1 and CDR2: MGHRA, YSYEKL. The V and J ends lost 3 bases and 8 bases respectively, with 13 bases between them.

This chain connects TRBV30 to TRBJ2-2; possibly TRBD2 for D (5 bases). V was pared by 5 bases and J by 3 bases, with 13 bases between. This CDR3 has 14 residues. Germline lookup yields CDR1 GTSNPN and CDR2 SVGIG (reference sequence). CDR3 in DNA: TGTGCCTGGGGCCTCGGCGGGTACACCGGGGAGCTGTTTTTT. Protein product: CAWGLGGYTGELFF. Combining the CDR3 with reference TRBV30 and TRBJ2-2 gives the whole variable domain SQTIHQWPATLVQPVGSPLSLECTVEGTSNPNLYWYRQAAGRGLQLLFYSVGIGQISSEVPQNLSASRPQDRQFILSSKKLLLSDSGFYLCAWGLGGYTGELFFGEGSRLTVL.

The chain joins TRBV19 to TRBJ1-5, with D possibly matching TRBD1 (5 bases). CDR1 and CDR2 from the germline V gene are LNHDA and SQIVND (reference sequence). This CDR3 contains 14 residues. Between the trimmed V and J ends, which lost 3 bases and 3 bases, there was a span of 9 bases. The CDR3 here is CASSIKGNNQPQHF. The CDR3 DNA sequence: TGTGCCAGTAGTATTAAGGGGAACAATCAGCCCCAGCATTTT.

The table lists this clone with a few counts. The genes are TRBV7-6 and TRBJ2-2; perhaps TRBD1 as D (5 bases). Trimming removed 2 bases from V and 6 bases from J, with 16 bases in between. Germline-derived CDR1 and CDR2 are SGHVS and FNYEAQ. The CDR3 loop spans 16 amino acids. CDR3 residues: CASSLYTKGFAGELFF. The CDR3 nucleotides read TGTGCCAGCAGCTTATACACAAAGGGGTTCGCCGGGGAGCTGTTTTTT.

The genes are TRBV27 and TRBJ1-4; D may be TRBD1 (5 bases). CDR1 and CDR2 (germline): MNHEY, SMNVEV (reference sequence). With 3 bases removed from V and 2 bases from J, the gap between germline ends came to 7 bases. The CDR3 is 14 amino acids. CDR3 sequence reads: CASSLGGTNEKLFF. As DNA, the CDR3 is TGTGCCAGCAGTTTGGGGGGGACTAATGAAAAACTGTTTTTT. Based on the CDR3 plus reference TRBV27 and TRBJ1-4, the full variable domain is EAQVTQNPRYLITVTGKKLTVTCSQNMNHEYMSWYRQDPGLGLRQIYYSMNVEVTDKGDVPEGYKVSRKEKRNFPLILESPSPNQTSLYFCASSLGGTNEKLFFGSGTQLSVL.